The next 22 T cell receptor beta chains were all read from a single sample in a study of blood T cell repertoires in COVID-19. Generated by immunoSEQ multiplex PCR, the TCRdb table keeps only in-frame clones and is missing some. Of roughly 250,000 clones in the sample, roughly 87% were seen once. The sequencing input was peripheral blood. Receptors originate from a man in his sixties who had recovered from COVID-19.

This chain uses TRBV27 with TRBJ1-6, with D perhaps matching TRBD1 (6 bases). Trimming pared 6 bases from V and 11 bases from J, leaving 20 bases between. There are 15 residues in the CDR3. Germline V lookup: CDR1 MNHEY, CDR2 SMNVEV (reference sequence). The CDR3 reads CASSLRGRGSAPLHF. The CDR3 DNA is TGTGCCAGCAGCCTAAGGGGGAGGGGCTCGGCACCCCTCCACTTT.

V is TRBV5-1 and J is TRBJ1-1; D unresolved. CDR3 length equals 14 residues. V dropped 4 bases and J dropped 4 bases, with 14 bases sitting between them. CDR1 SGHRS and CDR2 YFSETQ come from the germline V gene. The CDR3 is CASSQQGLITEAFF. CDR3 bases: TGCGCCAGCAGCCAACAAGGACTTATCACTGAAGCTTTCTTT.

The chain recombines TRBV19 with TRBJ2-7, with D hard to call. V lost 5 bases, J lost 3 bases, and 20 bases lay in between. Germline V gene lookup returns CDR1 LNHDA and CDR2 SQIVND (reference sequence). This CDR3 is built from 16 residues. This CDR3 is CASSAPPGRRIYEQYF. The CDR3 DNA reads TGTGCCAGTAGTGCGCCCCCCGGCCGGCGGATCTACGAGCAGTACTTC.

The V and J genes are TRBV6-5 and TRBJ1-6; D gene unclear. The CDR3 is 15 residues long. Trimming took off 6 bases at V and 10 bases at J, with 19 bases between the two ends. Per the germline V gene, CDR1 is MNHEY and CDR2 is SVGAGI. The CDR3 spells CASSTTRGSRSPLHF. The CDR3, as DNA: TGTGCCAGCAGCACTACTCGGGGTAGTCGGTCACCCCTCCACTTT.

The chain couples TRBV25-1 to TRBJ1-2; the D is unclear. Between the trimmed V and J ends, which lost 3 bases and 8 bases, there was a span of 10 bases. Germline V gives CDR1 MGHDK, CDR2 SYGVNS. CDR3 length: 12 amino acids. DNA of the CDR3: TGTGCCAGCAGTGAGCACTCGTTAGGCTACACCTTC. This sequence encodes CASSEHSLGYTF.

J is TRBJ1-6 and V is TRBV2, with TRBD1 matching over 7 bases. With V trimmed by 4 bases and J by 7 bases, 7 bases remained unmatched. The CDR3 covers 15 residues. Germline V gene lookup returns CDR1 SNHLY and CDR2 FYNNEI. The DNA for the CDR3 is TGTGCCAGCAGTGTGGAGTTGGACAGGAATTCACCCCTCCACTTT. It translates to CASSVELDRNSPLHF.

In DNA, the CDR3 is TGTGCCAGTAGTATAGGACAGGGGGCGCAGGATGAAGCTTTCTTT. Translating gives CASSIGQGAQDEAFF. The V and J genes are TRBV19 and TRBJ1-1; 10 bases line up with TRBD1. This CDR3 comprises 15 residues. V was clipped by 1 base and J by 7 bases; unmatched bases: 6. Germline CDR1 LNHDA, CDR2 SQIVND (reference sequence). Full variable domain (rest looked up from reference TRBV19 and TRBJ1-1): DGGITQSPKYLFRKEGQNVTLSCEQNLNHDAMYWYRQDPGQGLRLIYYSQIVNDFQKGDIAEGYSVSREKKESFPLTVTSAQKNPTAFYLCASSIGQGAQDEAFFGQGTRLTVV.

The chain couples TRBV7-2 to TRBJ1-1; D perhaps matches TRBD1 (6 bases). Germline V gene data show CDR1 as SGHTA and CDR2 as FQGNSA. Between the trimmed V and J ends, which lost 5 bases and 7 bases, there was a span of 14 bases. The length of the CDR3 is 13 residues. CDR3 bases: TGTGCCAGCAGCAGAAGACAGGTGAATGAAGCTTTCTTT. This translates into CASSRRQVNEAFF.

The J gene is TRBJ1-5, the V gene TRBV5-5; maybe TRBD1 (5 bases). There are 16 residues in the CDR3. Germline V lookup: CDR1 SGHKS, CDR2 YYEKEE (reference sequence). V lost 3 bases and J 0 bases, leaving 13 bases between the germline ends. The DNA of the CDR3 is TGTGCCAGCAGCTCCGTTGACAGTTATAGCAATCAGCCCCAGCATTTT. It codes for CASSSVDSYSNQPQHF.

The V call is TRBV5-6, the J call TRBJ1-4; D uncertain. CDR1 is SGHDT and CDR2 is YYEEEE in the germline V gene. The V gene lost 1 base and the J gene lost 8 bases, with 12 bases spanning the gap. The CDR3 has 14 residues. The CDR3: CASSLRPGYEKLFF. The CDR3 DNA follows: TGTGCCAGCAGCTTGCGCCCGGGGTACGAAAAACTGTTTTTT.

Note on this clone: Different DNA sequences within this sample yield the same CDR3. The chain couples TRBV5-1 to TRBJ2-1; 7 positions match TRBD1. V lost 2 bases and J lost 7; bases outside the gene matches: 0. The CDR3 has 12 amino acids. Germline V gene lookup returns CDR1 SGHRS and CDR2 YFSETQ. DNA for the CDR3: TGCGCCAGCAGCTTACAGGGGAATGAGCAGTTCTTC. Amino acid sequence: CASSLQGNEQFF.

The J gene is TRBJ2-7, the V gene TRBV1; the DNA was not compared with TRBD2, the D call given in the table. TRBV1 is described as a pseudogene. The CDR3 sequence is 14 residues long. For the CDR3, the DNA is TGCACCAGCAGCCTCCTTAAGGGAGTCTACGAGCAGTACGTC. It yields the protein CTSSLLKGVYEQYV.

The chain couples TRBV1 to TRBJ2-2; the DNA was not compared with TRBD2, the D call given in the table. TRBV1 is annotated as a pseudogene. This CDR3 has 17 amino acids. CDR3 coding DNA: TGCACCAGCAGCAACCCCTTAGCGGGGGGTAACACCGGGGAGCTGTTTTTT. Protein: CTSSNPLAGGNTGELFF.

The chain links TRBV20-1 to TRBJ1-1; possible D gene TRBD1, 6 bases. V was trimmed by 6 bases and J by 6 bases, leaving 11 bases between them. The CDR3 has 11 residues. Germline CDR1 DFQATT, CDR2 SNEGSKA (reference sequence). The chain's CDR3 is CSANREPEAFF. CDR3 nucleotide sequence: TGCAGTGCGAACAGGGAGCCTGAAGCTTTCTTT.

The V gene is TRBV13, the J gene TRBJ2-1; 14 bases match TRBD2. The CDR3 is 13 amino acids. Trimming cost V 5 bases and J 13 bases; bases outside gene matches: 4. Per the germline V gene, CDR1 is PRHDT and CDR2 is FYEKMQ (reference sequence). The CDR3 DNA follows: TGTGCCAGCAGCCCGACTAGCGGGGGGGCCCAGTTCTTC. Its protein product is CASSPTSGGAQFF.

The chain carries TRBV5-5 and TRBJ1-3; no reliable D call. Germline V gene data show CDR1 as SGHKS and CDR2 as YYEKEE (reference sequence). The V and J ends lost 4 bases and 4 bases respectively, with 15 bases between them. The length of the CDR3 is 15 residues. CDR3 coding DNA: TGTGCCAGCAGCCCCGCCGGGGTGCTCGGAAACACCATATATTTT. This gives the protein CASSPAGVLGNTIYF.

The chain joins TRBV1 to TRBJ1-5; no check of the table's D call, TRBD1, against the DNA was made. TRBV1 is tagged as a pseudogene. This CDR3 contains 15 residues. DNA for the CDR3: TGCACCAGCAGCCTACGACAGGGGGGGAATCAGCCCCAGCATTTT. Its translation: CTSSLRQGGNQPQHF.

The J gene is TRBJ1-1, the V gene TRBV2, with D uncertain. Germline V lookup: CDR1 SNHLY, CDR2 FYNNEI. V lost 4 bases and J lost 0, with 9 bases in between. The CDR3 is made up of 14 amino acids. CDR3 region: CASSAPSMNTEAFF. CDR3 sequence (DNA): TGTGCCAGCAGTGCTCCGAGTATGAACACTGAAGCTTTCTTT.

The chain combines TRBV7-2 with TRBJ2-1; 9 nucleotides line up with TRBD2. There are 19 residues in the CDR3. Trimming at V came to 6 bases and at J to 2 bases, leaving 17 bases not matched to a gene. The germline CDR1 and CDR2 sequences are SGHTA and FQGNSA. CDR3 nucleotides: TGTGCCAGCAGGTTGTTAGGTTCCGCGCGGGGGGGCGCCTACAATGAGCAGTTCTTC. Encoded protein: CASRLLGSARGGAYNEQFF.

V is TRBV2 and J is TRBJ2-3; D is unclear. This CDR3 comprises 13 residues. CDR1 SNHLY and CDR2 FYNNEI come from the germline V gene. V gave up 3 bases and J gave up 3 bases, with 7 bases separating them. Here the CDR3 reads CASSEIETDTQYF. The CDR3 DNA reads TGTGCCAGCAGTGAGATCGAGACAGATACGCAGTATTTT.

The V gene is TRBV5-6, the J gene TRBJ1-1; 7 bases align to TRBD1. V lost 4 bases and J lost 3; bases outside the gene matches: 9. The CDR3 length is 15 residues. The germline V gene encodes CDR1 SGHDT and CDR2 YYEEEE. The CDR3 reads CASSLTGDWYTEAFF. CDR3 bases: TGTGCCAGCAGCCTTACAGGGGATTGGTACACTGAAGCTTTCTTT.

This chain uses TRBV30 with TRBJ2-1; 9 bases agree with TRBD2. Germline V gene lookup returns CDR1 GTSNPN and CDR2 SVGIG (reference sequence). This CDR3 has 14 amino acids. Trimming at V came to 3 bases and at J to 4 bases, leaving 4 bases not matched to a gene. Here the CDR3 DNA reads TGTGCCTGGAGCGGGACTAGCAGATACAATGAGCAGTTCTTC. This translates into CAWSGTSRYNEQFF.